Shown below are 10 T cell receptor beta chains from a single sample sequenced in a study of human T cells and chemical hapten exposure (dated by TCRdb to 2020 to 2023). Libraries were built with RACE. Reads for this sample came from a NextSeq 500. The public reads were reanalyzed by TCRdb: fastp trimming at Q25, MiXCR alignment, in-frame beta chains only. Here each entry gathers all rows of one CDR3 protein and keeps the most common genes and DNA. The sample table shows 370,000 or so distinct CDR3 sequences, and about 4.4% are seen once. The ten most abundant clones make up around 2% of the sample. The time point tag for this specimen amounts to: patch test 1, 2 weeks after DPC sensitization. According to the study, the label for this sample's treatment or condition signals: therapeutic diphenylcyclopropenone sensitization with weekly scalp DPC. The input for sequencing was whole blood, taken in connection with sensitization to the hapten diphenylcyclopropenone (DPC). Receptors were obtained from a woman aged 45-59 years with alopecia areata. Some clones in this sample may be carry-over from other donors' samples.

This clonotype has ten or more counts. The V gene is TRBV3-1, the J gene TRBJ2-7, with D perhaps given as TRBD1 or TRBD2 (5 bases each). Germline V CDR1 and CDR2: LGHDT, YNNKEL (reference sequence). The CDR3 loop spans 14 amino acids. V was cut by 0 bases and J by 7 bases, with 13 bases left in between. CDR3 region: CASSQEGGTREQYF. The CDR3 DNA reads TGTGCCAGCAGCCAAGAAGGTGGGACGAGGGAGCAGTACTTC.

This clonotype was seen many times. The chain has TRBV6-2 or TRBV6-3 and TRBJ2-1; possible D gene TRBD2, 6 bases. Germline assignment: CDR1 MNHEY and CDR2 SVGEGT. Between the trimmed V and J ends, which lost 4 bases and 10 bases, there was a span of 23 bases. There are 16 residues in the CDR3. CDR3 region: CASSSSLGAVGGEQFF. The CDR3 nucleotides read TGTGCCAGCAGTTCATCCTTGGGCGCGGTCGGGGGAGAGCAGTTCTTC.

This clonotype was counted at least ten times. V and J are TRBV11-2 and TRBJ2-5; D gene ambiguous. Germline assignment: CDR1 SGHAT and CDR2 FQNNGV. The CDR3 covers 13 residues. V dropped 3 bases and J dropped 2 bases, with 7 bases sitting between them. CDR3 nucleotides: TGTGCCAGCAGCTTCGCAAGACAAGAGACCCAGTACTTC. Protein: CASSFARQETQYF. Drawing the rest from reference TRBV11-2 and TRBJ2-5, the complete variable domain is EAGVAQSPRYKIIEKRQSVAFWCNPISGHATLYWYQQILGQGPKLLIQFQNNGVVDDSQLPKDRFSAERLKGVDSTLKIQPAKLEDSAVYLCASSFARQETQYFGPGTRLLVL.

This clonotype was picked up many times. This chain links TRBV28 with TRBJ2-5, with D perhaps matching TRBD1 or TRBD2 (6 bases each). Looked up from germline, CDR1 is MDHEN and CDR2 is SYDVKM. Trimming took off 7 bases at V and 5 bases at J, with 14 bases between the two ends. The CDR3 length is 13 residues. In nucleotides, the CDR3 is TGTGCCAGCAACGAGAGGGGGGAGGAGACCCAGTACTTC. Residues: CASNERGEETQYF.

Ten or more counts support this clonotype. The CDR3 sequence is CASKAIYEQYF. The CDR3 nucleotides read TGTGCCAGCAAAGCGATATACGAGCAGTACTTC. The rearrangement links TRBV6-1 to TRBJ2-7; D is uncertain. Germline V gene lookup returns CDR1 MNHNS and CDR2 SASEGT. The V end was cut by 7 bases, the J end by 4 bases, with 8 bases between. The CDR3 runs to 11 residues.

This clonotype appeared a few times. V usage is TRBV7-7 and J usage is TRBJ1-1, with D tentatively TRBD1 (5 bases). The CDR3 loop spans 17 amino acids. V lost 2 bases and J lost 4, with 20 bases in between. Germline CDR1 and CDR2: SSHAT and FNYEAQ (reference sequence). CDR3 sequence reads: CASSLPPRQSEGTEAFF. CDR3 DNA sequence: TGTGCCAGCAGCTTACCCCCCCGACAGTCGGAAGGCACTGAAGCTTTCTTT.

Here the CDR3 reads CSVGTSTGSLVNYGYTF. The CDR3 nucleotides are TGCAGCGTGGGCACCTCGACAGGGAGTCTTGTAAACTATGGCTACACCTTC. V and J are TRBV29-1 and TRBJ1-2; the match to TRBD1 covers 7 bases. The CDR3 totals 17 residues. From germline, CDR1 is SQVTM and CDR2 ANQGSEA. The V and J ends lost 6 bases and 2 bases, in that order; junction bases with no gene match: 18.

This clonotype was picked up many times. Written as DNA, the CDR3 is TGTGCCAGCAGTGTTGGCCAGGGGGGCGCCTACGAGCAGTACTTC. Its protein product is CASSVGQGGAYEQYF. V usage is TRBV2 and J usage is TRBJ2-7; D is perhaps TRBD1 (7 bases). The V gene's germline CDR1 is SNHLY and CDR2 FYNNEI. V was shortened by 4 bases and J by 2 bases, with 15 bases between the two germline ends. The CDR3 runs to 15 residues.

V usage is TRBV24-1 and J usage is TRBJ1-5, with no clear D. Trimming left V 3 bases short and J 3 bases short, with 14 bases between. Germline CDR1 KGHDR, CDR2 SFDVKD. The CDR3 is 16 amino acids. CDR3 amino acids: CATSDASQIPNQPQHF. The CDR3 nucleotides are TGTGCCACCAGTGATGCGTCCCAGATCCCCAATCAGCCCCAGCATTTT.

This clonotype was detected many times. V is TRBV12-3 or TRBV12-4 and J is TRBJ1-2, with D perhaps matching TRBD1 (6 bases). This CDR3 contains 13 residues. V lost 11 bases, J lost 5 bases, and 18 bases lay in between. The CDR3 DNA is TGTGCCTCCCTGAGGGGGGGAAAGTATGGCTACACCTTC. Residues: CASLRGGKYGYTF.